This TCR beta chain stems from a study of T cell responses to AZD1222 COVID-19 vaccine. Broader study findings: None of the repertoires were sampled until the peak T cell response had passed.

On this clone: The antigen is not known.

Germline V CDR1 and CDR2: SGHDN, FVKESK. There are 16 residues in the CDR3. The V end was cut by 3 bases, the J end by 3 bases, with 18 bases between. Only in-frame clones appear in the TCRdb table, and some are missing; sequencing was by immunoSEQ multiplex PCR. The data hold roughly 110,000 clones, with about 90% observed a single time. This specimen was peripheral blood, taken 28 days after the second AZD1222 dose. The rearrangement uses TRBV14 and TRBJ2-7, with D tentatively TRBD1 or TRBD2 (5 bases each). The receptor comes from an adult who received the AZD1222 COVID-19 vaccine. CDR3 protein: CASSQDRLVGRYEQYF. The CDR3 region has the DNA TGTGCCAGCAGCCAGGATAGATTGGTGGGACGCTACGAGCAGTACTTC. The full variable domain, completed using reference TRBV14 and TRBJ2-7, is EAGVTQFPSHSVIEKGQTVTLRCDPISGHDNLYWYRRVMGKEIKFLLHFVKESKQDESGMPNNRFLAERTGGTYSTLKVQPAELEDSGVYFCASSQDRLVGRYEQYFGPGTRLTVT.